This TCR beta chain derives from a study of T cell responses to AZD1222 COVID-19 vaccine (dated by TCRdb to the early 2020s). About the full investigation: TCR sequencing covered roughly 230 trial participants: 200 to 210 given two doses of AZD1222 and about 26 given two doses of MenACWY control vaccine. Trial participants were enrolled into age subgroups of 18-55, 56-69 and 70-plus years, which contained around 150, 28 and 57 TCR-sequenced participants, respectively.

The CDR3 regions of human TCRbeta chains were analyzed by immunosequencing. The original pipeline was this. TCRs in the repertoires were matched against a reference library of SARS-CoV-2-specific TCRs that had been generated with the MIRA antigen-specificity platform. Breadth was defined as the fraction of unique TCRs that were SARS-CoV-2-associated. Depth was defined as the fraction of total T cells that were SARS-CoV-2-associated. Using the MIRA data, each spike-specific TCR was assigned both to the spike region to which the TCR was reactive and to a CD4 or CD8 class. Log10-transformed breadth and depth values were compared by one-way ANOVA with Sidak's multiple comparisons tests. Sourced from immuneACCESS, this table was stored by TCRdb with only in-frame sequences that have V and J called. A share of the clones is absent; for the studies checked, an unresolved V gene accounts for under half, and the remainder has no known explanation. D and trimming come from the DNA, and the V and J calls and clone size come from that table. The sample table lists around 130,000 clones, more than 85% of them with a count of one. Roughly 2% of the sample is in the top ten clones.

CDR1 and CDR2 (MNHEY, SVGAGI) derive from the germline V gene. From its cysteine to its phenylalanine, the CDR3 spans 13 amino acids. Here the CDR3 DNA is all that survives: 39 bases in frame from base 1. Deletion took 6 bases off V and 3 bases off J, with a span of 9 bases between the germline ends. Findings and caveats that apply to the study as a whole: Conclusions about previously exposed vaccinees were limited because only six AZD1222 recipients were SARS-CoV-2 seropositive at baseline. Reportedly, close to half of the unique spike-specific TCRs recognized epitopes lying outside the regions that are mutated in the B.1.351 and B.1.1.7 variants. The 56-69-year group was small, and its depth increase did not reach significance, likely because of low power. After two AZD1222 doses, spike-specific TCR breadth and depth were significantly higher than at day 0 and than in MenACWY recipients. Most participants were white British and females outnumbered males, and the authors suggested that clonal diversity may have been underestimated. Because no day 14 peak-response samples were available, repertoires were characterized only after the peak T cell response. CD4 TCRs associated with the vaccine covered the entire spike protein, and the dominant responses were in regions 160-218 and 743-854.

The label giving this sample's time point can be read as: about 28 days (+/-7) after the second vaccine dose. AZD1222 recipients given second doses at about 4 weeks or at about 12 weeks were pooled, since spike-specific TCR depth and breadth were not found to differ between the two schedules. Vaccinee samples were obtained from the UK trials COV001 and COV002, which included a single-blind randomized controlled phase 2/3 trial of AZD1222 (ChAdOx1 nCoV-19) in healthy adults. For TCRbeta chain sequencing, PBMC samples were collected from trial participants at day 0 and at day 28 after the second dose. About this clone itself: This clone's antigen is unknown. No clone much larger than this one lies a single base away; base qualities are absent.

This sequence originates from an adult who received the AZD1222 COVID-19 vaccine. The sample was peripheral blood, taken 28 days after the second AZD1222 dose. The chain couples TRBV6-5 to TRBJ1-5, with the D segment identity uncertain. The bases are TGTGCCAGCAGCCGGACGGTCAATCAGCCCCAGCATTTT. It translates as CASSRTVNQPQHF.